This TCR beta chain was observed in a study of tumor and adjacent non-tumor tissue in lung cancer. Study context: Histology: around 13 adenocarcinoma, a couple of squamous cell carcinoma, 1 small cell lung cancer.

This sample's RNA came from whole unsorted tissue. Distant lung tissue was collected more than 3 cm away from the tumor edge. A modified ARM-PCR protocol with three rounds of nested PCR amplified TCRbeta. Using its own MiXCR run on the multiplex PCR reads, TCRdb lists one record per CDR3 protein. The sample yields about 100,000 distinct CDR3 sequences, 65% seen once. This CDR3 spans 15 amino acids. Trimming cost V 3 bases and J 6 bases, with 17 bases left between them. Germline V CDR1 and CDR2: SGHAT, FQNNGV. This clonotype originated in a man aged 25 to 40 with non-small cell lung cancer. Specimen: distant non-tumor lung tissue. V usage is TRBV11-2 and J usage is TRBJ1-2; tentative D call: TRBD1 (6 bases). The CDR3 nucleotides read TGTGCCAGCAGCTTTATCACGGGGGCAGGGAATGGCTACACCTTC. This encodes CASSFITGAGNGYTF.